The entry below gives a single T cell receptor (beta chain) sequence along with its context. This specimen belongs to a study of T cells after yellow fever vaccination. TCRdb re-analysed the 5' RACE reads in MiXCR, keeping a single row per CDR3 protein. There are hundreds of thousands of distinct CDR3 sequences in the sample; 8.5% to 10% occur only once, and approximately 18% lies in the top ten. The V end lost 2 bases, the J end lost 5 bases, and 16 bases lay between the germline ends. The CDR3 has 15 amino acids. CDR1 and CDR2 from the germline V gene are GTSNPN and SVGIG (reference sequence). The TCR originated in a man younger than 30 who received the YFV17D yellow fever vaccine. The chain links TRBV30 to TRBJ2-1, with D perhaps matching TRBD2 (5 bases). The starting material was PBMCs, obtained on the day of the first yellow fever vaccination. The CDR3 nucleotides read TGTGCCTGGAGTTTCCCGGGAAGTCCCCACAATGAGCAGTTCTTC. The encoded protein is CAWSFPGSPHNEQFF.